This record looks at one TCR beta chain sequence and its context. The antigen this receptor binds is unknown. No clone much larger than this one lies a single base away; base qualities are absent. This sample stems from a study of OX40 agonist ivuxolimab in advanced cancers. With regard to the full study: Ivuxolimab was a fully human IgG2 agonistic monoclonal antibody targeting the costimulatory receptor OX40 (CD134). Partial responses occurred in three dose-escalation patients, of whom one had hepatocellular carcinoma and two had cutaneous melanoma. Intravenous ivuxolimab was administered to patients every 2 weeks at six dose levels: 0.01, 0.1, 0.3, 1.5, 3 and 10 mg/kg. A male proportion of 82.7% and a mean age of approximately 61 years, ranging from 23 to 79, were recorded for the dose-escalation cohort. The point of sequencing TCRbeta in the periphery was to test whether ivuxolimab changed TCR sequence diversity and drove clonal T-cell expansion. The paper covers the monotherapy dose-escalation part of the phase I ivuxolimab trial, which included N ≈ 57 patients. Patients were allowed to have had prior anti-PD-1, anti-PD-L1 or anti-CTLA-4 therapy, and 40% to 45% of the dose-escalation patients had been treated with checkpoint inhibitors. Among the roughly 52 dose-escalation patients, some 20 had hepatocellular carcinoma, roughly 15 melanoma, 9 renal cell carcinoma and 9 head and neck cancer. The investigation overall reported the following: After ivuxolimab, CD8+ T cells had more expanded clones than CD4+ T cells on average. At doses from 0.1 to 3.0 mg/kg, clonal expansion was seen in both CD4+ and CD8+ blood T cells between baseline and week 6. Low levels of normalized T-cell clonal expansion were also seen in some patients who did not respond. In the 0.1-3.0 mg/kg groups, partial responders were among the patients with the lowest normalized peripheral clonal expansion, particularly in CD8+ T cells. Which antigens the clonally expanded peripheral T cells were specific for was not determined.

The trial excluded patients who had a history of autoimmune disease or were on systemic immunosuppression. In every dose cohort, peripheral blood was drawn for TCR sequencing at baseline, cycle 4 day 1, and cycle 7 day 1. Samples came from an open-label, multicenter, first-in-human phase I dose-escalation trial of ivuxolimab. The trial enrolled adults with locally advanced or metastatic head and neck squamous cell, hepatocellular, melanoma or renal cell carcinoma. Before TCR sequencing, CD4+ and CD8+ T cells were separately sorted from peripheral blood. To sequence the TCRbeta CDR3 region, genomic DNA was isolated from the sorted cells. The immunoSEQ Assay was used for sequencing of TCRbeta CDR3 regions. TCRdb took this table from immuneACCESS and kept in-frame rearrangements with V and J called. Such tables lack part of the clones; where checked against another copy, unresolved V genes explain under half of the gap, and the rest is unexplained. The sample table records around 86,000 clones; about 93% of these occur just once. Approximately 15% of the sample belongs to the ten largest clones.

From the cysteine up to the phenylalanine, the CDR3 has a length of 15 residues. Only the CDR3 region is kept as DNA, spanning 45 bases read in frame from base 1. The germline V gene specifies LGHNA as CDR1 and YSLEER as CDR2. Trimming at the junction amounts to 0 bases on V and 2 bases on J, and the germline ends lie 8 bases apart. This sequence was found in an adult with an advanced solid tumor such as melanoma, head and neck, liver or kidney cancer. This specimen was CD4+ or CD8+ T cells sorted from blood, taken in a trial of the OX40 agonist ivuxolimab. The rearranged chain carries TRBV4-3 and TRBJ1-3; no D gene is confidently identified. The nucleotides read TGCGCCAGCAGCCAAGAGGGGTGGACTGGAAACACCATATATTTT. This sequence encodes CASSQEGWTGNTIYF.